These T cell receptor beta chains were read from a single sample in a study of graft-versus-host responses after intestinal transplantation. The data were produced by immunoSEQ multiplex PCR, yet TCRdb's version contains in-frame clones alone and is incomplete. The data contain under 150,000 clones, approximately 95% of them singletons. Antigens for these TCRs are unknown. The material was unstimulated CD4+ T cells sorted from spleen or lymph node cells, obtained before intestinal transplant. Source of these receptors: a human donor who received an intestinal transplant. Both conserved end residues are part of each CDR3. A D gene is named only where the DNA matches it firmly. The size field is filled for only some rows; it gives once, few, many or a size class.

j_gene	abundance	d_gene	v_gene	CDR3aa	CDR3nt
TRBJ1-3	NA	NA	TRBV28	CASSQPGRRNTIYF	TGTGCCAGCAGCCAACCGGGACGGAGAAACACCATATATTTT
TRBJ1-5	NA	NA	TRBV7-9	CASSLGQFNQPQHF	TGTGCCAGCAGCTTAGGACAATTCAATCAGCCCCAGCATTTT
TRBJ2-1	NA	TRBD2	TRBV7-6	CASSSTGGGRGNEQFF	TGTGCCAGCAGCTCAACCGGGGGAGGGCGTGGAAATGAGCAGTTCTTC
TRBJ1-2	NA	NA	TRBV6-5	CASSYSPAGSLGGYTF	TGTGCCAGCAGTTACTCGCCCGCAGGGTCGCTCGGCGGCTACACCTTC
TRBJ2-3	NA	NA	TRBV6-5	CASSRQMGVSDTQYF	TGTGCCAGCAGTCGCCAAATGGGGGTGTCAGATACGCAGTATTTT
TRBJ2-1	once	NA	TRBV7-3	CASSLDSGIYNEQFF	TGTGCCAGCAGCTTGGATAGCGGAATCTACAATGAGCAGTTCTTC
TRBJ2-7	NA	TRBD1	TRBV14	CASSLTGAYEQYF	TGTGCCAGCAGTTTAACAGGGGCCTACGAGCAGTACTTC
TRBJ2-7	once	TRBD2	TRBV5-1	CASSLVTSGRRYEQYF	TGCGCCAGCAGCTTGGTGACTAGCGGGAGGAGGTACGAGCAGTACTTC
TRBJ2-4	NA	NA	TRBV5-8	CASSLGQLAKNIQYF	TGTGCCAGCAGCCTAGGACAACTAGCCAAAAACATTCAGTACTTC
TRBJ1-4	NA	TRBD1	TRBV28	CASSPDRGKGNEKLFF	TGTGCCAGCAGTCCGGACAGGGGAAAGGGTAATGAAAAACTGTTTTTT
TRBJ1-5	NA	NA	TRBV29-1	CSATTGTHNQPQHF	TGCAGCGCGACTACCGGGACACACAATCAGCCCCAGCATTTT
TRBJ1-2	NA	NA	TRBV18	CASSPISGSYNYGYTF	TGTGCCAGCTCACCAATTTCAGGGAGTTATAACTATGGCTACACCTTC
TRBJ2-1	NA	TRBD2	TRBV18	CASSPSGSEQFF	TGTGCCAGCTCACCTAGCGGGAGTGAGCAGTTCTTC
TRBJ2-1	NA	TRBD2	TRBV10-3	CAISESIPGGRANEQFF	TGTGCCATCAGTGAGTCGATACCTGGCGGGAGGGCCAATGAGCAGTTCTTC
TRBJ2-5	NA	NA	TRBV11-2	CASSFLQETQYF	TGTGCCAGCAGCTTTCTCCAAGAGACCCAGTACTTC
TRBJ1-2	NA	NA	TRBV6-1	CASSESYSIGYTF	TGTGCCAGCAGTGAATCATACAGTATTGGCTACACCTTC
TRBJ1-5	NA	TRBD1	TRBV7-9	CASSLYTGGNQPQHF	TGTGCCAGCAGCTTATATACAGGGGGCAATCAGCCCCAGCATTTT
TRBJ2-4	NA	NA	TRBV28	CASRTGPLNIQYF	TGTGCCAGCAGGACCGGGCCTTTAAACATTCAGTACTTC
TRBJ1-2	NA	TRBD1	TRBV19	CASSIHRDRGFYGYTF	TGTGCCAGTAGTATTCACCGGGACAGGGGTTTCTATGGCTACACCTTC
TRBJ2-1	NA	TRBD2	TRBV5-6	CASSFGLTSGYNEQFF	TGTGCCAGCAGCTTTGGTCTTACTAGCGGCTACAATGAGCAGTTCTTC
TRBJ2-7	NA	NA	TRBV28	CASSPSDRYEQYF	TGTGCCAGCAGCCCATCGGACCGTTACGAGCAGTACTTC
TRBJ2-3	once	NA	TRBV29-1	CSVSRVEGTDTQYF	TGCAGCGTCTCCAGGGTCGAGGGCACAGATACGCAGTATTTT
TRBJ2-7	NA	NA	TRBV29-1	CSVGVDSSYEQYF	TGCAGCGTTGGGGTGGACTCCTCCTACGAGCAGTACTTC
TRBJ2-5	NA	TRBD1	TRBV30	CAWKGQYSQETQYF	TGTGCCTGGAAGGGACAGTACTCACAAGAGACCCAGTACTTC
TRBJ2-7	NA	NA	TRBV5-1	CASSFAGTTGEQYF	TGCGCCAGCAGCTTTGCCGGGACAACTGGAGAGCAGTACTTC
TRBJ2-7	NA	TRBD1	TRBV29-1	CSVEPGQGREQYF	TGCAGCGTTGAACCGGGACAGGGAAGGGAGCAGTACTTC
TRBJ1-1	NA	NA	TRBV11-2	CASSLLSVRTTEAFF	TGTGCCAGCAGCTTACTCTCGGTTCGGACCACTGAAGCTTTCTTT
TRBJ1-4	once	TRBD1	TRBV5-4	CASSQGQGRVGEKLFF	TGTGCCAGCAGCCAGGGACAGGGCCGAGTGGGTGAAAAACTGTTTTTT
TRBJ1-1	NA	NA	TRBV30	CACYGIYRNTEAFF	TGTGCCTGTTACGGGATTTATCGGAACACTGAAGCTTTCTTT
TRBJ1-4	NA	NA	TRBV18	CASSPGSQNEKLFF	TGTGCCAGCTCACCTGGAAGCCAAAATGAAAAACTGTTTTTT